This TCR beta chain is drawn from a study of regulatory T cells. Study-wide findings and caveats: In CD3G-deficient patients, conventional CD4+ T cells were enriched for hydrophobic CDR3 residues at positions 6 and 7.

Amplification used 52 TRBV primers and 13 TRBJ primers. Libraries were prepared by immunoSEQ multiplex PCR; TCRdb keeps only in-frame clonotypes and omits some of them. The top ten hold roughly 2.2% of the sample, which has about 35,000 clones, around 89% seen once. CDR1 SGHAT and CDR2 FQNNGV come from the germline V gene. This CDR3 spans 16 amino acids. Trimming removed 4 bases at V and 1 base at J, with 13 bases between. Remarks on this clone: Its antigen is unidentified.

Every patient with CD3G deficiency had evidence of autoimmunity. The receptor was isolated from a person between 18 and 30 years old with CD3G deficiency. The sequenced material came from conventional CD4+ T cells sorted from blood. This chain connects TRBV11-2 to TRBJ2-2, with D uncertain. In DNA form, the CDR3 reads TGTGCCAGCAGCTCCCGCAGGCTAGGGAACACCGGGGAGCTGTTTTTT. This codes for CASSSRRLGNTGELFF.